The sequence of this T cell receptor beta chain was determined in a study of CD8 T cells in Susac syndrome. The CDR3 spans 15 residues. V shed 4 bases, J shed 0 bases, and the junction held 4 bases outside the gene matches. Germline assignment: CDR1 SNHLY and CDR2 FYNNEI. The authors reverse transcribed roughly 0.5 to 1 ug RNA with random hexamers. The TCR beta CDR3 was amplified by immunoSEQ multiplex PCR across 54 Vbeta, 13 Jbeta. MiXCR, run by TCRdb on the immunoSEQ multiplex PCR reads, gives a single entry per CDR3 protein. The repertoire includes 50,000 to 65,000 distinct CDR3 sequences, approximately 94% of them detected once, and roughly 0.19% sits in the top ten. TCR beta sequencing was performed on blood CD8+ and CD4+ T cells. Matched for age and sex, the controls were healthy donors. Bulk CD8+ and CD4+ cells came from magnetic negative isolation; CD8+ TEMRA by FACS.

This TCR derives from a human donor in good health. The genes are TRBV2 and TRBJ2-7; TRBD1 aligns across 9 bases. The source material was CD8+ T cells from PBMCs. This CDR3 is CASSARTGDSYEQYF. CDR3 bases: TGTGCCAGCAGTGCGCGGACAGGGGACTCCTACGAGCAGTACTTC.